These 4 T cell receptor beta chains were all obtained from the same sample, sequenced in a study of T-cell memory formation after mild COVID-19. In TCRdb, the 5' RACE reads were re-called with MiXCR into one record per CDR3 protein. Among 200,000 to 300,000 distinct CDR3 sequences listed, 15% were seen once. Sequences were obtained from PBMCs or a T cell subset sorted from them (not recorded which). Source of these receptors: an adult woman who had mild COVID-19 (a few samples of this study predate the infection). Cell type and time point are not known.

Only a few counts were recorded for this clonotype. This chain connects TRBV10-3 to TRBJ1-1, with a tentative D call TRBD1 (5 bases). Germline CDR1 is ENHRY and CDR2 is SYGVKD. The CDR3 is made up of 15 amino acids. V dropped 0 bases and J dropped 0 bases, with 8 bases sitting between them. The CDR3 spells CAISESQDLNTEAFF. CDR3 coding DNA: TGTGCCATCAGTGAGTCACAGGATTTGAACACTGAAGCTTTCTTT.

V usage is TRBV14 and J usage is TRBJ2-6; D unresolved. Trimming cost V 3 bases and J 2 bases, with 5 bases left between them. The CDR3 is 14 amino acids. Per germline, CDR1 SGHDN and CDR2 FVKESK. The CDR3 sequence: CASSQRTGANVLTF. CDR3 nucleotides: TGTGCCAGCAGCCAGCGGACTGGGGCCAACGTCCTGACTTTC.

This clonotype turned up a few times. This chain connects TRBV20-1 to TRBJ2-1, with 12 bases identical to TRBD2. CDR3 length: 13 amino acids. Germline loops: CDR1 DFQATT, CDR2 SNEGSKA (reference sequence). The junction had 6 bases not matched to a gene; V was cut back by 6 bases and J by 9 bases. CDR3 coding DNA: TGCAGTGCCCTAGCGGGAGGGCTTGGTGAGCAGTTCTTC. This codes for CSALAGGLGEQFF.

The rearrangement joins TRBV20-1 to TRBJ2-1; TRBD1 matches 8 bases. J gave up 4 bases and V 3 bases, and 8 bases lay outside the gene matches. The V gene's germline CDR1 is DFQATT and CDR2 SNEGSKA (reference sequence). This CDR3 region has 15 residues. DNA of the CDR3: TGCAGTGCTAGGACATTCGGGACAGGATACAATGAGCAGTTCTTC. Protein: CSARTFGTGYNEQFF.